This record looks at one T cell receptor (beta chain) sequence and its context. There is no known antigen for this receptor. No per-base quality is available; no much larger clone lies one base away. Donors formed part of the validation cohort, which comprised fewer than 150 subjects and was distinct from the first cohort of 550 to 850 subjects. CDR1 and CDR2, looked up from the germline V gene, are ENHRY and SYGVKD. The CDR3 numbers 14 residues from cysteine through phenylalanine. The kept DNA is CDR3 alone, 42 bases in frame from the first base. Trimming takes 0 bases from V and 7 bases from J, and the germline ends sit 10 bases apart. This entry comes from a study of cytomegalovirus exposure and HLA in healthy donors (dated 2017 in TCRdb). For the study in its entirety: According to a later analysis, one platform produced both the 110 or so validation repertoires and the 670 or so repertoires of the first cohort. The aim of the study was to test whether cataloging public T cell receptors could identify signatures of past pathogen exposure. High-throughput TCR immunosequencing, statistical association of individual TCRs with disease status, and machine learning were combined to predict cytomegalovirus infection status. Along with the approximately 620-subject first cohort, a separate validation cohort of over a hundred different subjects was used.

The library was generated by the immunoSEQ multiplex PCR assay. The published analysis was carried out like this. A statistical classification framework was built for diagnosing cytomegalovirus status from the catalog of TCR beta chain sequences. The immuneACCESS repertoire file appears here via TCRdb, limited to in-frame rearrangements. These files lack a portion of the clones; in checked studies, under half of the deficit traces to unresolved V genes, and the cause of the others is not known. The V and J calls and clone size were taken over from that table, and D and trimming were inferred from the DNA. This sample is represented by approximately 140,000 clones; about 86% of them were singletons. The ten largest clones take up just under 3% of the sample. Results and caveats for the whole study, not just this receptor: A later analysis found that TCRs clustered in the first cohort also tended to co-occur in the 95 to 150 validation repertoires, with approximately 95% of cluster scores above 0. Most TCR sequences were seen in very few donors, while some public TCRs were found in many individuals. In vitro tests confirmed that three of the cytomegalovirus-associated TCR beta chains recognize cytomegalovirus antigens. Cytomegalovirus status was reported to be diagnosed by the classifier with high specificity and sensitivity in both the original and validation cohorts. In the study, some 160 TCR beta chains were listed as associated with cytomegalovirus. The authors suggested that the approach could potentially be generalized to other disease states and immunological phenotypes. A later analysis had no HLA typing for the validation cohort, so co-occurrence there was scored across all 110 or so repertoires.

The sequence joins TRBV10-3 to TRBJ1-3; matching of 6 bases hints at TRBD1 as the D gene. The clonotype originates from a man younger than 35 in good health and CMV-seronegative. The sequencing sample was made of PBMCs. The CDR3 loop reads CAISESRGANTIYF. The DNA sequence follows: TGTGCCATCAGTGAGTCTCGGGGGGCGAACACCATATATTTT.